The T cell receptor beta chain under discussion was sequenced for a study of cytotoxic CD8 clonotypes in ibrutinib-treated CLL. On the study more broadly: Response samples followed a median around 11 months of treatment, range 6 to 36.

General observations from the study: Elevated clonality accompanied ibrutinib response, with a return toward baseline values at progression. Among the clonotypes, public ones were uncommon and contracted or held stable on treatment.

This clone was observed at least ten times. Antigen unknown. Profiling relied on immunoSEQ multiplex PCR, and the TCRdb table lists in-frame clones only, not all of them. The sample holds roughly 63,000 clones, roughly 57% seen once. The germline gives CDR1 SGHAT, CDR2 FQNNGV. The V and J ends lost 5 bases and 3 bases respectively, with 17 bases between them. The CDR3 is 15 residues long. The source is a human donor with chronic lymphocytic leukemia. The starting material was PBMCs, obtained after 12 months of ibrutinib treatment. The chain employs TRBV11-2 and TRBJ2-7; D may be TRBD1 (6 bases). The chain's CDR3 is CASSIGQRTNYEQYV. As DNA, the CDR3 is TGTGCCAGCAGCATCGGACAGAGAACCAACTACGAGCAGTACGTC.